A selection of T cell receptor beta chains follows, all from one sample in a study of control samples from healthy donors and cancer patients. Using immunoSEQ multiplex PCR, the repertoire was profiled, and TCRdb retains in-frame clones only, with some absent. The sample carries 100,000 to 150,000 clones, roughly nine tenths recorded once. Sequencing was carried out using blood. The receptor set was obtained from a man aged 18 to 30 in good health. The CDR3 runs from the conserved cysteine through the conserved F or W. The D gene is left open where the match is weak. Some rows mark clone size as missing; the rest say once, few, many or name a class of expanded clone.

size | J | D | V | CDR3 | DNA
- | TRBJ2-1 | TRBD2 | TRBV5-1 | CASSTSSGSYGEQFF | TGCGCCAGCAGCACCTCTAGCGGGAGTTACGGTGAGCAGTTCTTC
- | TRBJ2-7 | - | TRBV5-1 | CASSLRQGGNEQYF | TGCGCCAGCAGCTTGAGGCAGGGGGGGAACGAGCAGTACTTC
- | TRBJ2-1 | - | TRBV27 | CASSGSAYNEQFF | TGTGCCAGCAGCGGTTCCGCCTACAATGAGCAGTTCTTC
once | TRBJ2-1 | TRBD2 | TRBV9 | CASSVGVGGLAGENEQFF | TGTGCCAGCAGCGTAGGGGTGGGGGGACTAGCGGGAGAGAATGAGCAGTTCTTC
- | TRBJ2-5 | - | TRBV5-1 | CASQGSLQETQYF | TGCGCCAGCCAAGGATCCCTACAAGAGACCCAGTACTTC
- | TRBJ1-3 | - | TRBV29-1 | CSVDVMAGNTIYF | TGCAGCGTTGATGTCATGGCTGGAAACACCATATATTTT
once | TRBJ1-4 | - | TRBV2 | CASSKSTAGEKLFF | TGTGCCAGCAGTAAGAGTACCGCAGGTGAAAAACTGTTTTTT
- | TRBJ1-1 | TRBD1 | TRBV12-5 | CASGLGDREAFF | TGTGCTAGTGGTTTGGGGGACAGGGAGGCTTTCTTT
- | TRBJ2-1 | - | TRBV2 | CASRLTSSYNEQFF | TGTGCCAGCAGGCTAACAAGCTCCTACAATGAGCAGTTCTTC
- | TRBJ2-7 | - | TRBV7-8 | CASSLGRENYEQYF | TGTGCCAGCAGCTTGGGTCGGGAGAACTACGAGCAGTACTTC
- | TRBJ1-3 | - | TRBV2 | CASSDYRNTIYF | TGTGCCAGCAGTGATTACAGAAACACCATATATTTT
- | TRBJ2-6 | - | TRBV7-3 | CASSAVSGANVLTF | TGTGCCAGCAGCGCGGTCTCTGGGGCCAACGTCCTGACTTTC